Shown below are 18 T cell receptor beta chains from a single sample sequenced in a study of radiation and T cells in renal cell carcinoma. The repertoire was sequenced with immunoSEQ multiplex PCR; TCRdb's copy has only in-frame clones and lacks some. The table records tens of thousands of clones, roughly 79% of them present only once. Sample time point: baseline pretreatment blood. Regarding treatment: 15 Gy SBRT to primary tumor, nephrectomy 4 weeks later. Sequenced here: blood, sampled from a patient whose treatment included radiotherapy and nephrectomy. The receptors stem from a man between 60 and 70 years old with renal cell carcinoma.

J is TRBJ2-1 and V is TRBV2; 9 nucleotides line up with TRBD2. From germline, CDR1 is SNHLY and CDR2 FYNNEI. The CDR3 runs 14 residues. Trimming at V came to 7 bases and at J to 7 bases, leaving 8 bases not matched to a gene. The CDR3 here is CASTPGRGGNEQFF. CDR3 sequence (DNA): TGTGCCAGCACTCCAGGGCGGGGGGGGAATGAGCAGTTCTTC. The complete variable domain, with remaining parts taken from reference TRBV2 and TRBJ2-1, reads EPEVTQTPSHQVTQMGQEVILRCVPISNHLYFYWYRQILGQKVEFLVSFYNNEISEKSEIFDDQFSVERPDGSNFTLKIRSTKLEDSAMYFCASTPGRGGNEQFFGPGTRLTVL.

The rearrangement uses TRBV30 and TRBJ1-1; a weak D match, TRBD1 (5 bases). The CDR3 covers 14 residues. V was cut by 0 bases and J by 3 bases, with 11 bases left in between. Per the germline V gene, CDR1 is GTSNPN and CDR2 is SVGIG (reference sequence). Written as DNA, the CDR3 is TGTGCCTGGAGTGTACGGTTAGGGGACACTGAAGCTTTCTTT. Protein: CAWSVRLGDTEAFF. The complete variable domain, with remaining parts taken from reference TRBV30 and TRBJ1-1, reads SQTIHQWPATLVQPVGSPLSLECTVEGTSNPNLYWYRQAAGRGLQLLFYSVGIGQISSEVPQNLSASRPQDRQFILSSKKLLLSDSGFYLCAWSVRLGDTEAFFGQGTRLTVV.

The chain has TRBV19 and TRBJ2-1; maybe TRBD1 (6 bases). The length of the CDR3 is 15 residues. V shed 5 bases and J shed 5 bases, with 16 bases lying between them. The V gene's germline CDR1 is LNHDA and CDR2 SQIVND (reference sequence). The DNA for the CDR3 is TGTGCCAGTAGTCCCTTACAGGGTGTGGACAATGAGCAGTTCTTC. Its translation: CASSPLQGVDNEQFF.

This chain links TRBV6-5 with TRBJ1-1; D call uncertain. Trimming stripped 2 bases from V and 0 bases from J, with 7 bases between. Germline assignment: CDR1 MNHEY and CDR2 SVGAGI. This CDR3 is built from 14 residues. The CDR3 loop reads CASSYAIVNTEAFF. The CDR3 DNA follows: TGTGCCAGCAGTTACGCCATCGTGAACACTGAAGCTTTCTTT.

The chain employs TRBV30 and TRBJ2-7, with D possibly TRBD2 on 5 matching bases. CDR1 is GTSNPN, CDR2 SVGIG, per germline (reference sequence). V lost 3 bases to trimming and J lost 3 bases, with 12 bases between them. The CDR3 contains 13 residues. CDR3 coding DNA: TGTGCCTGGAGCGGGCAACGGGGCTACGAGCAGTACTTC. Its protein is CAWSGQRGYEQYF.

V usage is TRBV7-8 and J usage is TRBJ1-1; tentatively, D is TRBD1 (6 bases). Trimming pared 5 bases from V and 4 bases from J, leaving 23 bases between. The CDR3 extends over 17 amino acids. Germline V lookup: CDR1 SGHVS, CDR2 FQNEAQ. Here the CDR3 DNA reads TGTGCCAGCAGCCCCGGATTCGGGGGGCCGGGAGGCACTGAAGCTTTCTTT. It specifies CASSPGFGGPGGTEAFF.

The chain employs TRBV11-2 and TRBJ1-3; D is unresolved. In germline, CDR1 is SGHAT, CDR2 FQNNGV. CDR3 length equals 13 residues. V was pared by 6 bases and J by 0 bases, with 6 bases between. The CDR3 DNA sequence: TGTGCCAGCAGTCAGGTCTCTGGAAACACCATATATTTT. This sequence encodes CASSQVSGNTIYF.

The chain has TRBV7-9 and TRBJ2-1; 9 bases match TRBD1. Per the germline V gene, CDR1 is SEHNR and CDR2 is FQNEAQ (reference sequence). V lost 1 base to trimming and J lost 4 bases; unmatched junction nucleotides: 2. The CDR3 is 15 amino acids. CDR3 sequence reads: CASSLVQGAYNEQFF. The DNA for the CDR3 is TGTGCCAGCAGCTTAGTACAGGGGGCGTACAATGAGCAGTTCTTC.

This chain connects TRBV7-9 to TRBJ2-2; 8 bases align to TRBD1. The CDR3 is made up of 15 amino acids. The ends lost 2 bases at V and 8 bases at J; junction bases unmatched: 7. From germline, CDR1 is SEHNR and CDR2 FQNEAQ (reference sequence). Written as DNA, the CDR3 is TGTGCCAGCAGCTTATTGCAGGGGGCAGAGGGGGAGCTGTTTTTT. Encoded protein: CASSLLQGAEGELFF.

This clone was observed a single time. The chain employs TRBV19 and TRBJ2-7; D might be TRBD1 or TRBD2, each matching 5 bases. The CDR3 length is 16 residues. The V and J ends lost 1 base and 6 bases respectively, with 19 bases between them. Germline-derived CDR1 and CDR2 are LNHDA and SQIVND (reference sequence). CDR3 DNA sequence: TGTGCCAGTAGTATAGCCGAGTGGGACGCGTTGTCCGAGCAGTACTTC. Translated, it gives CASSIAEWDALSEQYF.

The rearrangement links TRBV5-1 to TRBJ2-5, with D possibly TRBD2 on 7 matching bases. Germline lookup yields CDR1 SGHRS and CDR2 YFSETQ. The CDR3 length is 15 residues. V was clipped by 1 base and J by 3 bases, with 13 bases between them. The chain's CDR3 is CASSLRRGREETQYF. In nucleotides, the CDR3 is TGCGCCAGCAGCTTGAGGCGGGGGCGGGAAGAGACCCAGTACTTC.

This clone was seen only a few times. This rearrangement joins TRBV7-9 to TRBJ1-1, with no clear D. The CDR3 is made up of 13 amino acids. V was trimmed by 0 bases and J by 7 bases, leaving 9 bases between them. Germline V gene lookup returns CDR1 SEHNR and CDR2 FQNEAQ (reference sequence). In nucleotides, the CDR3 is TGTGCCAGCAGCTTAGCGAATCCTAGTGAAGCTTTCTTT. This translates into CASSLANPSEAFF. Filled out from reference TRBV7-9 and TRBJ1-1, the complete variable domain reads DTGVSQNPRHKITKRGQNVTFRCDPISEHNRLYWYRQTLGQGPEFLTYFQNEAQLEKSRLLSDRFSAERPKGSFSTLEIQRTEQGDSAMYLCASSLANPSEAFFGQGTRLTVV.

The rearrangement links TRBV5-1 to TRBJ2-1; 7 nucleotides line up with TRBD1. Germline CDR1 SGHRS, CDR2 YFSETQ. The CDR3 sequence is 15 residues long. V was clipped by 4 bases and J by 10 bases; unmatched bases: 14. CDR3 nucleotide sequence: TGCGCCAGCAGCGTACAGGGGCCGACGGAAGACGAGCAGTTCTTC. Its protein product is CASSVQGPTEDEQFF.

CDR3 in DNA: TGTGCCAGCAGACAAGGGACAGCTCATAATTCACCCCTCCACTTT. Translation: CASRQGTAHNSPLHF. The chain uses TRBV27 and TRBJ1-6; the match to TRBD1 covers 7 bases. The V segment lost 6 bases and the J segment 5 bases; nucleotides outside the gene matches: 7. The CDR3 runs 15 residues. The V gene's germline CDR1 is MNHEY and CDR2 SMNVEV (reference sequence).

This clone was recorded only once. The rearrangement links TRBV4-1 to TRBJ2-3; possibly TRBD1 or TRBD2 for D (5 bases each). Germline V lookup: CDR1 MGHRA, CDR2 YSYEKL. The V end was cut by 0 bases, the J end by 2 bases, with 12 bases between. The CDR3 covers 16 residues. The CDR3 sequence is CASSQDFRGITDTQYF. CDR3 DNA: TGCGCCAGCAGCCAAGATTTTCGGGGCATCACAGATACGCAGTATTTT.

The chain recombines TRBV25-1 with TRBJ1-4, with a tentative D call TRBD1 (5 bases). Germline-derived CDR1 and CDR2 are MGHDK and SYGVNS. The CDR3 is 16 amino acids. The ends were cut back, 3 bases at V and 8 bases at J, with 19 bases in the middle. For the CDR3, the DNA is TGTGCCAGCAGTGAGGGACGTGGGGAACCTTGGGAAAAACTGTTTTTT. This encodes CASSEGRGEPWEKLFF. The complete variable domain, with remaining parts taken from reference TRBV25-1 and TRBJ1-4, reads EADIYQTPRYLVIGTGKKITLECSQTMGHDKMYWYQQDPGMELHLIHYSYGVNSTEKGDLSSESTVSRIRTEHFPLTLESARPSHTSQYLCASSEGRGEPWEKLFFGSGTQLSVL.

The chain recombines TRBV7-2 with TRBJ1-2; 7 bases fit TRBD1. The ends lost 3 bases at V and 1 base at J; junction bases unmatched: 8. This CDR3 is built from 16 residues. Germline V gene sequence: CDR1 SGHTA, CDR2 FQGNSA. The CDR3 coding sequence is TGTGCCAGCAGCTTGGACAGCACAGGGGTTAACTATGGCTACACCTTC. Residues: CASSLDSTGVNYGYTF. Combining the CDR3 with reference TRBV7-2 and TRBJ1-2 gives the whole variable domain GAGVSQSPSNKVTEKGKDVELRCDPISGHTALYWYRQSLGQGLEFLIYFQGNSAPDKSGLPSDRFSAERTGGSVSTLTIQRTQQEDSAVYLCASSLDSTGVNYGYTFGSGTRLTVV.

This chain uses TRBV21-1 with TRBJ1-4; the listed D gene, TRBD1, was not tested against the DNA. TRBV21-1 is labeled a pseudogene. The CDR3 sequence is 17 residues long. CDR3 region: CASSKNGQGETNEKLFF. The CDR3 DNA reads TGTGCCAGCAGCAAGAACGGACAGGGTGAAACTAATGAAAAACTGTTTTTT.